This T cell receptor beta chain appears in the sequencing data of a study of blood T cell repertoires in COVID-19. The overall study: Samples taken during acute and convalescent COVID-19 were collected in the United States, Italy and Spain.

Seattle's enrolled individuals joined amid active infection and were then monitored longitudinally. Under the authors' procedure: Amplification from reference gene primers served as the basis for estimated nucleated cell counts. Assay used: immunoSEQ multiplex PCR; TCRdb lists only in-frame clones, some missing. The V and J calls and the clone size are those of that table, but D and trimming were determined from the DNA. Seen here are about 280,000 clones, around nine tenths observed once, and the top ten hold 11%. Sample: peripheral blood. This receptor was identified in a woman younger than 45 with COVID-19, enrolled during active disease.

The CDR3 here is CASSLVSRGRAGELFF. For the CDR3, the DNA is TGTGCCAGCAGCTTAGTTTCGCGGGGGCGGGCCGGGGAGCTGTTTTTT. The V gene is TRBV7-2, the J gene TRBJ2-2; D perhaps matches TRBD2 (7 bases). Germline CDR1 and CDR2: SGHTA and FQGNSA. Trimming pared 1 base from V and 6 bases from J, leaving 15 bases between. The CDR3 loop spans 16 amino acids.